Following are 17 T cell receptor beta chains from one sample sequenced in a study of T cells expressing NK-cell markers. TCRdb re-called the 5' RACE reads; one entry per CDR3 protein, DNA not given. Its listing shows hundreds of thousands of distinct CDR3 sequences. Material for sequencing was blood T cells: a sorted CD56 or NKG2C T cell subset, CD4+ or CD8+ T cells, or bulk PBMC T cells (not recorded which). These receptors all come from a woman aged 18-70 years in good health.

This chain links TRBV7-2 with TRBJ2-1. The length of the CDR3 is 15 residues. CDR1 and CDR2 from the germline V gene are SGHTA and FQGNSA. The CDR3: CASMGSDNSYNEQFF.

This chain links TRBV20-1 with TRBJ2-2. Germline lookup yields CDR1 DFQATT and CDR2 SNEGSKA (reference sequence). The CDR3 totals 14 residues. The chain's CDR3 is CSARAQSYTGELFF.

The J gene is TRBJ1-2, the V gene TRBV4-3; the D call of TRBD1 rests on TCRdb alone, since no DNA is present to check it. Germline V lookup: CDR1 LGHNA, CDR2 YSLEER. CDR3 length: 13 amino acids. This CDR3 reads CASSQVDRDGYTF.

This sequence joins TRBV10-3 and TRBJ1-4. There are 15 residues in the CDR3. Per the germline V gene, CDR1 is ENHRY and CDR2 is SYGVKD. This CDR3 reads CAISRDGATKEKLFF.

CDR3 protein: CASSLDRVSTDTQYF. V is TRBV14 and J is TRBJ2-3; the D gene TCRdb calls, TRBD1, cannot be checked with no DNA. The CDR3 runs to 15 residues. Germline V gene sequence: CDR1 SGHDN, CDR2 FVKESK.

The chain recombines TRBV7-2 with TRBJ2-5; TCRdb calls TRBD1, which cannot be checked without DNA. The CDR3 totals 13 residues. CDR1 and CDR2 from the germline V gene are SGHTA and FQGNSA. This CDR3 is CASSTTRGETQYF.

The chain couples TRBV7-2 to TRBJ2-2. This CDR3 comprises 13 residues. Germline V lookup: CDR1 SGHTA, CDR2 FQGNSA. The chain's CDR3 is CASSWGNTGELFF.

The rearrangement links TRBV12-3 or TRBV12-4 to TRBJ2-4; the D call of TRBD2 rests on TCRdb alone, since no DNA is present to check it. The CDR3 consists of 17 residues. The CDR3 region is CASSLEGMRIAKNIQYF.

The rearrangement links TRBV4-3 to TRBJ1-1. This CDR3 spans 14 amino acids. The germline V gene encodes CDR1 LGHNA and CDR2 YSLEER. This chain's CDR3 is CASSQDVEYTEAFF.

V gene TRBV14 combines with J gene TRBJ2-6; TCRdb calls TRBD1, which cannot be checked without DNA. Germline CDR1 SGHDN, CDR2 FVKESK. The length of the CDR3 is 18 residues. The CDR3 loop is CASSQGSGGISGANVLTF.

This chain links TRBV5-1 with TRBJ1-2; TCRdb reports TRBD1, a call that lacks DNA to check it against. The V gene's germline CDR1 is SGHRS and CDR2 YFSETQ. The CDR3 is 14 residues long. The CDR3 loop reads CASSLTGEGYGYTF.

This chain uses TRBV5-6 with TRBJ2-7; the D call of TRBD2 rests on TCRdb alone, since no DNA is present to check it. The CDR3 length is 14 residues. Germline V gives CDR1 SGHDT, CDR2 YYEEEE. The CDR3 sequence: CASALGLAAYEQYF.

This chain connects TRBV4-3 to TRBJ2-7; TCRdb names TRBD1, which stays unverified in the absence of DNA. The germline V gene encodes CDR1 LGHNA and CDR2 YSLEER. The CDR3 is 13 amino acids. CDR3: CASSQEPGYEQYF.

The chain uses TRBV11-2 and TRBJ1-1; TCRdb selects TRBD1, and the lack of DNA leaves this call unchecked. The CDR3 has 15 amino acids. Germline V CDR1 and CDR2: SGHAT, FQNNGV. CDR3 sequence reads: CVSSLGTGGRTEAFF.

The rearrangement joins TRBV7-2 to TRBJ1-1; TCRdb's D gene call, TRBD1, goes unchecked for lack of DNA. Looked up from germline, CDR1 is SGHTA and CDR2 is FQGNSA. The CDR3 is 12 residues long. CDR3 residues: CASSLTAIEAFF.

This chain uses TRBV6-1 with TRBJ2-2; the D gene TCRdb calls, TRBD2, cannot be checked with no DNA. CDR3 length: 15 residues. The V gene's germline CDR1 is MNHNS and CDR2 SASEGT. CDR3 sequence: CASSKGLVKTGELFF.

The V call is TRBV12-3 or TRBV12-4, the J call TRBJ2-5; TCRdb's D call of TRBD2 is untestable without DNA. The CDR3 is 18 amino acids. CDR3 loop: CASSFPLAGGYLQETQYF.